This TCR beta chain was observed in a study of blood T cell repertoires in COVID-19. With V trimmed by 3 bases and J by 3 bases, 8 bases remained unmatched. The CDR3 extends over 15 amino acids. In germline, CDR1 is SGDLS, CDR2 YYNGEE. The authors' processing: Amplified reference gene primers provided the basis for estimating nucleated cell counts. Libraries were prepared by immunoSEQ multiplex PCR; TCRdb keeps only in-frame clonotypes and omits some of them. That table gives V, J and clone size, and the DNA gave D and trimming. This table holds 110,000 or so clones, about 84% found once. The material sequenced was peripheral blood. This TCR came from a man aged 45-60 years with acute or convalescent COVID-19. The chain joins TRBV9 to TRBJ1-2; 7 bases fit TRBD1. In nucleotides, the CDR3 is TGTGCCAGCAGCGCCGACAGGGATCGGTACTATGGCTACACCTTC. Amino acids: CASSADRDRYYGYTF.